The clone carrying this TCR beta chain was seen a few times. Its specificity is not known. This entry is derived from a study of shared clonotypes between healthy human individuals. Findings and caveats of the study: Even with large depth, rarefaction showed that sorted-subset sequencing was incomplete. Specimens sampled were limited to blood, with tissue repertoires likely differing.

V was shortened by 4 bases and J by 2 bases, with 18 bases between the two germline ends. Germline V gene data show CDR1 as SGDLS and CDR2 as YYNGEE. The CDR3 runs to 16 residues. This was a deep-level run. The method was immunoSEQ multiplex PCR; TCRdb's version includes in-frame clones alone and lacks a portion of them. The table shows roughly 1 million clones, with roughly 74% occurring only once. Those who donated were healthy HIV-negative adults, with no recent acute infections or vaccinations reported. The chain is built from TRBV9 and TRBJ2-5, with D possibly matching TRBD1 (6 bases). This TCR came from a man aged 18 to 30 in good health. Some clones in this sample may be carry-over from other donors' samples. Specimen: memory CD4+ T cells from PBMCs. Described subset: CD45RA-negative fraction. Written as DNA, the CDR3 is TGTGCCAGCAGCTCCGCCCGGGGCGGACAGCAAGAGACCCAGTACTTC. Translated, it gives CASSSARGGQQETQYF.